These 9 T cell receptor beta chains came from one sample sequenced in a study of T cells in Graves' hyperthyroidism and ophthalmopathy. The TCR beta CDR3 regions underwent amplification using RNA transcripts as the source. A set of HTBI primers served as the primers for a first-round RT-PCR of the TCR CDR3. TCRdb re-called the multiplex PCR reads with MiXCR, one entry per CDR3 protein. Among roughly 400,000 distinct CDR3 sequences, about 14% were seen once, and the ten largest hold 28%. The sample comprised blood. The receptors come from a man aged 50 to 59 with Graves' ophthalmopathy.

To note about this clonotype: A much more abundant neighbour one base away suggests this may be a read error. The chain combines TRBV6-2 or TRBV6-3 with TRBJ1-5, with D unresolved. Germline loops: CDR1 MNHEY, CDR2 SVGEGT. The CDR3 is made up of 16 amino acids. The CDR3 protein is CAIQTGLGYSSQPQHF. CDR3 nucleotides: TGTGCCATCCAAACGGGTTTAGGGTACAGCAGTCAGCCCCAGCATTTT.

This clonotype was observed many times. CDR3 sequence: CAISSGGSYEQYF. CDR3 DNA sequence: TGTGCCATCTCCTCAGGGGGGTCCTACGAGCAGTACTTC. The chain combines TRBV3-1 with TRBJ2-7, with D possibly matching TRBD1 (7 bases). The CDR3 length is 13 residues. The V gene's germline CDR1 is LGHDT and CDR2 YNNKEL (reference sequence). V was trimmed by 10 bases and J by 1 base, leaving 14 bases between them.

The CDR3: CSVDLAPSTDTQYF. The CDR3 nucleotides are TGCAGCGTAGACCTAGCGCCTAGCACAGATACGCAGTATTTT. The chain combines TRBV29-1 with TRBJ2-3; the D gene is possibly TRBD2 (6 bases). V dropped 6 bases and J dropped 0 bases, with 13 bases sitting between them. Looked up from germline, CDR1 is SQVTM and CDR2 is ANQGSEA. This CDR3 comprises 14 residues.

This clonotype was detected ten times or more. The chain joins TRBV2 to TRBJ2-3; D may match TRBD1 or TRBD2 (6 bases each). V was clipped by 3 bases and J by 4 bases, with 11 bases between them. Germline V gives CDR1 SNHLY, CDR2 FYNNEI. The CDR3 has 14 residues. CDR3 residues: CASSDRGVADTQYF. CDR3 nucleotides: TGTGCCAGCAGTGATAGGGGGGTAGCAGATACGCAGTATTTT.

This clonotype was picked up many times. The chain combines TRBV12-3 or TRBV12-4 with TRBJ2-5, with 9 bases aligning to TRBD1. V shed 1 base, J shed 6 bases, and the junction held 15 bases outside the gene matches. The CDR3 has 18 residues. The CDR3 nucleotides read TGTGCCAGCAGTTTAGTTTCAGGACCCGGGACAGGGATTCAGACCCAGTACTTC. This gives the protein CASSLVSGPGTGIQTQYF.

This clonotype came up many times. V is TRBV9 and J is TRBJ1-1, with 7 bases aligning to TRBD1. The J segment lost 8 bases and the V segment lost 5 bases, leaving 9 bases of the junction unmatched. The CDR3 runs to 13 residues. Germline-derived CDR1 and CDR2 are SGDLS and YYNGEE. The CDR3 bases are TGTGCCAGCAGTAGGGACAGCGGATTCGAAGCTTTCTTT. As protein: CASSRDSGFEAFF.

This clonotype was found many times. V usage is TRBV7-2 and J usage is TRBJ2-3, with 8 bases lining up with TRBD2. Germline CDR1 and CDR2: SGHTA and FQGNSA. V lost 3 bases, J lost 1 base, and 9 bases stayed unmatched. This CDR3 is 17 amino acids long. CDR3 sequence reads: CASSFESAGVGTDTQYF. CDR3 in DNA: TGTGCCAGCAGCTTCGAATCAGCGGGAGTTGGCACAGATACGCAGTATTTT.

In its sample, this clonotype was seen a few times. J is TRBJ2-2 and V is TRBV15; D remains ambiguous. Per germline, CDR1 LNHNV and CDR2 YYDKDF (reference sequence). The CDR3 is 15 amino acids. Trimming pared 0 bases from V and 5 bases from J, leaving 10 bases between. The CDR3 loop reads CATSREKHLTGELFF. The CDR3 DNA reads TGTGCCACCAGCAGAGAGAAACATTTGACCGGGGAGCTGTTTTTT.

The chain recombines TRBV6-1 with TRBJ1-5; 7 nucleotides align to TRBD1. This CDR3 is 15 amino acids long. V was clipped by 6 bases and J by 0 bases; unmatched bases: 5. The germline V gene has CDR1 MNHNS and CDR2 SASEGT. CDR3 protein: CASRQTGNSNQPQHF. Here the CDR3 DNA reads TGTGCCAGCAGACAGACAGGGAATAGCAATCAGCCCCAGCATTTT.